Below are 30 T cell receptor beta chains sequenced from a single sample in a study of blood T cell repertoires in COVID-19. Assay used: immunoSEQ multiplex PCR; TCRdb lists only in-frame clones, some missing. Found here are 200,000 to 250,000 clones, over 75% of them singletons; the top ten hold 2% to 3%. The specimen sequenced was peripheral blood. These receptors were obtained from a woman in her seventies with COVID-19, enrolled during active disease.

The rearrangement uses TRBV5-1 and TRBJ2-2; 9 bases align to TRBD1. The CDR3 is made up of 16 amino acids. Germline assignment: CDR1 SGHRS and CDR2 YFSETQ. Losses at the gene ends were 2 bases for V and 5 bases for J; bases not matched to a gene: 7. Written as DNA, the CDR3 is TGCGCCAGCAGCTTCCAGGGACAGGGAGGTACCGGGGAGCTGTTTTTT. Its protein is CASSFQGQGGTGELFF.

This clone came up once. The chain uses TRBV24-1 and TRBJ2-3; 11 nucleotides agree with TRBD2. The V gene end was trimmed by 6 bases and the J gene end by 0 bases; junction bases not matched to a gene: 4. This CDR3 has 16 amino acids. Germline lookup yields CDR1 KGHDR and CDR2 SFDVKD. CDR3 nucleotide sequence: TGTGCCACCAGTCCCACTAGCGGGAGTAGCACAGATACGCAGTATTTT. It translates to CATSPTSGSSTDTQYF.

V gene TRBV30 combines with J gene TRBJ1-6; D might be TRBD1 (5 bases). The CDR3 contains 14 residues. V shed 1 base and J shed 4 bases, with 8 bases lying between them. CDR1 and CDR2 (germline): GTSNPN, SVGIG (reference sequence). The DNA of the CDR3 is TGTGCCTGGAGTGGGGGGAGGTATAATTCACCCCTCCACTTT. It encodes CAWSGGRYNSPLHF.

V is TRBV11-2 and J is TRBJ2-1, with D perhaps matching TRBD1 (6 bases). Trimming took 5 bases from V and 3 from J, leaving 14 bases between them. CDR1 SGHAT and CDR2 FQNNGV come from the germline V gene. This CDR3 contains 15 residues. CDR3 region: CASSQGQLYYNEQFF. The CDR3 coding sequence is TGTGCCAGCAGCCAAGGACAGCTCTACTACAATGAGCAGTTCTTC.

The J gene is TRBJ1-1, the V gene TRBV5-1; D uncertain. The CDR3 consists of 14 residues. The ends were cut back, 1 base at V and 2 bases at J, with 9 bases in the middle. Germline-derived CDR1 and CDR2 are SGHRS and YFSETQ. This CDR3 reads CASSLLSGNTEAFF. The DNA of the CDR3 is TGCGCCAGCAGCTTGCTGTCGGGAAACACTGAAGCTTTCTTT.

The V call is TRBV25-1, the J call TRBJ2-7, with a possible D match to TRBD2 (6 bases). This CDR3 has 12 amino acids. V lost 5 bases and J 4 bases, leaving 9 bases between the germline ends. Germline V gene sequence: CDR1 MGHDK, CDR2 SYGVNS. CDR3 protein: CASSRGSYEQYF. DNA for the CDR3: TGTGCCAGCAGTCGGGGGTCTTACGAGCAGTACTTC.

This chain joins TRBV19 and TRBJ1-2; D ambiguous. CDR1 and CDR2 (germline): LNHDA, SQIVND (reference sequence). CDR3 length equals 14 residues. Trimming removed 6 bases at V and 4 bases at J, with 15 bases between. The chain's CDR3 is CASRLSEATYGYTF. The DNA of the CDR3 is TGTGCCAGTAGACTCAGTGAGGCCACCTATGGCTACACCTTC.

The J gene is TRBJ2-2, the V gene TRBV5-6; D ambiguous. Trimming removed 1 base from V and 5 bases from J, with 3 bases in between. The germline gives CDR1 SGHDT, CDR2 YYEEEE. The CDR3 extends over 12 amino acids. This CDR3 reads CASSLTTGELFF. In DNA form, the CDR3 reads TGTGCCAGCAGCTTGACAACCGGGGAGCTGTTTTTT.

V gene TRBV6-2 or TRBV6-3 combines with J gene TRBJ2-6; a possible D gene is TRBD1 (5 bases). V lost 6 bases to trimming and J lost 4 bases, with 16 bases between them. Per the germline V gene, CDR1 is MNHEY and CDR2 is SVGEGT. The CDR3 covers 16 residues. CDR3: CASSRNPGSGANVLTF. CDR3 nucleotide sequence: TGTGCCAGCAGCCGTAACCCAGGGTCAGGGGCCAACGTCCTGACTTTC.

The V gene is TRBV4-3, the J gene TRBJ1-2; tentatively, D is TRBD1 (5 bases). The ends were cut back, 1 base at V and 6 bases at J, with 12 bases in the middle. Per germline, CDR1 LGHNA and CDR2 YSLEER. The CDR3 consists of 14 residues. CDR3 region: CASSQAWGRHGYTF. The CDR3 nucleotides read TGCGCCAGCAGCCAAGCATGGGGGAGGCATGGCTACACCTTC.

Of note for this clone: This sample includes further DNA sequences coding for the same CDR3. The chain carries TRBV19 and TRBJ1-1; D remains ambiguous. This CDR3 comprises 13 residues. V lost 3 bases and J lost 1, with 6 bases in between. Germline V gene lookup returns CDR1 LNHDA and CDR2 SQIVND (reference sequence). The CDR3 region has the DNA TGTGCCAGTAGTATCGGTGGGAACACTGAAGCTTTCTTT. It encodes CASSIGGNTEAFF.

The chain employs TRBV28 and TRBJ2-3; TRBD1 is a possible D gene (6 bases). Trimming removed 6 bases at V and 1 base at J, with 17 bases between. The CDR3 runs to 16 residues. Germline CDR1 MDHEN, CDR2 SYDVKM. The CDR3 sequence is CASRANPGQGTDTQYF. The CDR3 nucleotides read TGTGCCAGCAGGGCTAACCCGGGACAAGGCACAGATACGCAGTATTTT.

V gene TRBV5-1 combines with J gene TRBJ1-1; D might be TRBD1 (5 bases). The CDR3 is made up of 14 amino acids. CDR1 SGHRS and CDR2 YFSETQ come from the germline V gene. Trimming stripped 1 base from V and 0 bases from J, with 7 bases between. CDR3 nucleotides: TGCGCCAGCAGCTTGTCAGGGTTGAACACTGAAGCTTTCTTT. Protein product: CASSLSGLNTEAFF.

The chain carries TRBV7-8 and TRBJ2-1; no reliable D call. The V end was cut by 2 bases, the J end by 3 bases, with 14 bases between. Looked up from germline, CDR1 is SGHVS and CDR2 is FQNEAQ. The CDR3 spans 16 residues. The CDR3 DNA is TGTGCCAGCAGCTTAATCGGTCAGGTTCGCTACAATGAGCAGTTCTTC. It is translated as CASSLIGQVRYNEQFF.

This rearrangement joins TRBV6-2 or TRBV6-3 to TRBJ2-3, with 9 bases that match TRBD1. Per the germline V gene, CDR1 is MNHEY and CDR2 is SVGEGT. This CDR3 has 16 residues. V dropped 3 bases and J dropped 3; count of bases not matched to a gene: 7. The CDR3 spells CASSYTTGGVTDTQYF. In nucleotides, the CDR3 is TGTGCCAGCAGTTATACGACAGGGGGGGTAACAGATACGCAGTATTTT.

The chain employs TRBV30 and TRBJ2-7; D unresolved. The germline V and J ends were trimmed by 0 bases and 6 bases, with 12 bases remaining between them. The CDR3 runs 13 residues. Germline lookup yields CDR1 GTSNPN and CDR2 SVGIG (reference sequence). The CDR3 sequence: CAWSVHEVAEQYF. The CDR3 DNA sequence: TGTGCCTGGAGTGTACATGAGGTCGCCGAGCAGTACTTC. Drawing the rest from reference TRBV30 and TRBJ2-7, the complete variable domain is SQTIHQWPATLVQPVGSPLSLECTVEGTSNPNLYWYRQAAGRGLQLLFYSVGIGQISSEVPQNLSASRPQDRQFILSSKKLLLSDSGFYLCAWSVHEVAEQYFGPGTRLTVT.

The chain employs TRBV19 and TRBJ1-2, with 9 bases that match TRBD1. Trimming at V came to 4 bases and at J to 3 bases, leaving 6 bases not matched to a gene. CDR1 and CDR2 (germline): LNHDA, SQIVND (reference sequence). The CDR3 runs to 15 residues. The CDR3, as DNA: TGTGCCAGTAGTACCCACCGACAGGGGGACTATGGCTACACCTTC. Its translation is CASSTHRQGDYGYTF.

This chain links TRBV7-8 with TRBJ1-5; D is unclear. The germline V and J ends were trimmed by 5 bases and 3 bases, with 14 bases remaining between them. Germline V gene sequence: CDR1 SGHVS, CDR2 FQNEAQ. The CDR3 covers 15 residues. The chain's CDR3 is CASSLSRLNNQPQHF. The CDR3 DNA sequence: TGTGCCAGCAGCCTGAGCAGGCTGAACAATCAGCCCCAGCATTTT.

J is TRBJ1-1 and V is TRBV7-3; possibly TRBD1 for D (5 bases). The V end was cut by 2 bases, the J end by 1 base, with 11 bases between. CDR3 length: 15 residues. The V gene's germline CDR1 is SGHTA and CDR2 FQGTGA. This CDR3 reads CASSLQGQPNTEAFF. DNA of the CDR3: TGTGCCAGCAGCTTACAGGGCCAGCCGAACACTGAAGCTTTCTTT.

The chain joins TRBV5-1 to TRBJ1-2, with TRBD1 matching over 7 bases. Germline assignment: CDR1 SGHRS and CDR2 YFSETQ. This CDR3 comprises 17 residues. With V trimmed by 1 base and J by 5 bases, 14 bases remained unmatched. The CDR3 protein is CASSLSVALPGGYGYTF. In DNA, the CDR3 is TGCGCCAGCAGCTTGTCGGTGGCACTTCCAGGGGGATATGGCTACACCTTC. The whole variable domain, remainder taken from reference TRBV5-1 and TRBJ1-2, is KAGVTQTPRYLIKTRGQQVTLSCSPISGHRSVSWYQQTPGQGLQFLFEYFSETQRNKGNFPGRFSGRQFSNSRSEMNVSTLELGDSALYLCASSLSVALPGGYGYTFGSGTRLTVV.

V usage is TRBV5-1 and J usage is TRBJ1-1; a weak D match, TRBD1 (6 bases). This CDR3 has 14 amino acids. Germline CDR1 reads SGHRS; CDR2 reads YFSETQ. Trimming removed 3 bases at V and 1 base at J, with 10 bases between. CDR3 in DNA: TGCGCCAGCAGCTCGGACAGATCGAACACTGAAGCTTTCTTT. Translated: CASSSDRSNTEAFF.

The rearrangement joins TRBV7-2 to TRBJ1-4; TRBD1 matches at 7 bases. J was trimmed by 5 bases and V by 8 bases; bases with no gene match: 2. The CDR3 has 12 amino acids. Germline V gene lookup returns CDR1 SGHTA and CDR2 FQGNSA. CDR3 DNA sequence: TGTGCCAGCGGGACAGAGAATGAAAAACTGTTTTTT. Translating gives CASGTENEKLFF.

The chain links TRBV19 to TRBJ1-3; 7 bases line up with TRBD1. Germline V lookup: CDR1 LNHDA, CDR2 SQIVND (reference sequence). V trimming: 5 bases; J trimming: 0 bases; junction bases outside the gene matches: 13. This CDR3 contains 18 residues. This CDR3 is CASSFVAGGRSSGNTIYF. As DNA, the CDR3 is TGTGCCAGTAGTTTCGTGGCAGGGGGTCGTAGCTCTGGAAACACCATATATTTT.

This clone was detected only a few times. The gene calls are TRBV11-2 and TRBJ2-7; TRBD1 aligns across 11 bases. Germline V gene data show CDR1 as SGHAT and CDR2 as FQNNGV. This CDR3 is built from 14 residues. The V and J ends lost 8 bases and 7 bases, in that order; junction bases with no gene match: 10. CDR3 nucleotide sequence: TGTGCCAGCTATCGCAGGGGACAGGGGGATGAGCAGTACTTC. Its translation is CASYRRGQGDEQYF.

The rearrangement links TRBV5-1 to TRBJ1-1; D may be TRBD1 (5 bases). The CDR3 totals 14 residues. Trimming pared 0 bases from V and 2 bases from J, leaving 8 bases between. Germline CDR1 and CDR2: SGHRS and YFSETQ. The CDR3 region has the DNA TGCGCCAGCAGCTTGGGGACAATAAACACTGAAGCTTTCTTT. Its translation is CASSLGTINTEAFF.

The genes are TRBV5-1 and TRBJ1-2; D not resolved. Germline CDR1 and CDR2: SGHRS and YFSETQ. Trimming shortened V by 4 bases and J by 0 bases, and 16 bases separated the two germline ends. There are 16 residues in the CDR3. CDR3 DNA: TGCGCCAGCAGCCTCCCCAGCCGGCTAGCTAACTATGGCTACACCTTC. This codes for CASSLPSRLANYGYTF.

The V and J genes are TRBV29-1 and TRBJ1-3, with D perhaps TRBD1 (6 bases). Germline values: CDR1 SQVTM, CDR2 ANQGSEA. The CDR3 totals 12 residues. Trimming took off 6 bases at V and 3 bases at J, with 9 bases between the two ends. Written as DNA, the CDR3 is TGCAGCGTAGGGACAAATGGAAACACCATATATTTT. Translated, it gives CSVGTNGNTIYF.

This chain uses TRBV6-5 with TRBJ1-6, with D maybe TRBD1 (6 bases). Trimming stripped 7 bases from V and 8 bases from J, with 15 bases between. This CDR3 is 14 amino acids long. In germline, CDR1 is MNHEY, CDR2 SVGAGI. The CDR3 DNA sequence: TGTGCCAGCATCATTACAGGGCGGGATTCACCCCTCCACTTT. Its translation: CASIITGRDSPLHF.

V and J are TRBV19 and TRBJ1-1, with 9 bases identical to TRBD1. The CDR3 has 15 residues. From germline, CDR1 is LNHDA and CDR2 SQIVND (reference sequence). V trimming: 7 bases; J trimming: 7 bases; junction bases outside the gene matches: 13. CDR3 DNA: TGTGCCAGTATGGACAGGGGCTCCTTTGGGGGTGAAGCTTTCTTT. Amino acid sequence: CASMDRGSFGGEAFF.

This chain uses TRBV3-1 (or the pseudogene TRBV3-2) with TRBJ1-6; possible D gene TRBD1, 5 bases. Germline V gene lookup returns CDR1 LGHDT and CDR2 YNNKEL (reference sequence). The CDR3 runs 15 residues. The ends were cut back, 1 base at V and 7 bases at J, with 11 bases in the middle. The CDR3 DNA reads as TGTGCCAGCAGCCAAGTAGGTGGGGGGAATTCACCCCTCCACTTT. Encoded protein: CASSQVGGGNSPLHF.